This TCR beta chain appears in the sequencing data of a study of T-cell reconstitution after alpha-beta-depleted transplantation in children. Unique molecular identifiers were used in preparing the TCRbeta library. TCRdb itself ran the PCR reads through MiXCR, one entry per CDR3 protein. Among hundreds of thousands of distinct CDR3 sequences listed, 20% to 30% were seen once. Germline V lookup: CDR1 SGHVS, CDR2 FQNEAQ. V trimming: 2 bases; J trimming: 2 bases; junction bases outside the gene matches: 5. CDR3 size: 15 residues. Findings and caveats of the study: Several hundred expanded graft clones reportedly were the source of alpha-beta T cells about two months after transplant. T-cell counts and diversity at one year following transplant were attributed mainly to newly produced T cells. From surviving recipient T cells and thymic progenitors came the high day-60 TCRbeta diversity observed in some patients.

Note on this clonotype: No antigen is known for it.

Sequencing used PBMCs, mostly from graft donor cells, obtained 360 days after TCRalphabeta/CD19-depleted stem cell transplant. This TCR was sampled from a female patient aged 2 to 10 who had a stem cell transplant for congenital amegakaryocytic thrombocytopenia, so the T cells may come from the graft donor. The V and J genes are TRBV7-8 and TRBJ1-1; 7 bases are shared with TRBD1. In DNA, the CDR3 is TGTGCCAGCAGCTTACGTAGGGACAGAAACACTGAAGCTTTCTTT. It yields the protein CASSLRRDRNTEAFF. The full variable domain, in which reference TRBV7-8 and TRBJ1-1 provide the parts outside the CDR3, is GAGVSQSPRYKVAKRGQDVALRCDPISGHVSLFWYQQALGQGPEFLTYFQNEAQLDKSGLPSDRFFAERPEGSVSTLKIQRTQQEDSAVYLCASSLRRDRNTEAFFGQGTRLTVV.